This T cell receptor beta chain emerged from a study of OX40 agonist ivuxolimab in advanced cancers. About the research overall: Partial responses were achieved by three patients, of whom one had hepatocellular carcinoma and two had cutaneous melanoma.

For this clone: Its antigen is unknown.

Libraries were prepared by immunoSEQ multiplex PCR; TCRdb keeps only in-frame clonotypes and omits some of them. The table includes 85,000 to 95,000 clones, nearly 90% detected once. Points from the study as a whole: Among the nonresponders, some also had low normalized T-cell clonal expansion. The investigators did not determine what antigen specificity the expanded peripheral T cells had.

The V and J ends lost 0 bases and 6 bases respectively, with 9 bases between them. The CDR3 has 13 amino acids. CDR1 is GTSNPN and CDR2 is SVGIG in the germline V gene (reference sequence). The chain combines TRBV30 with TRBJ1-5; no clear D. This TCR was recovered from an adult with an advanced solid tumor such as melanoma, head and neck, liver or kidney cancer. The sequences come from CD4+ or CD8+ T cells sorted from blood, collected in a trial of the OX40 agonist ivuxolimab. The DNA of the CDR3 is TGTGCCTGGAGTGTGTCGGCCCGTCAGCCCCAGCATTTT. Protein sequence: CAWSVSARQPQHF.